This T cell receptor (beta chain) was observed in a study of cytomegalovirus exposure and HLA in healthy donors. Overall study findings and caveats: There were a few CMV-associated chains whose specificity for CMV antigens was confirmed in vitro. Common viral pathogens (according to a later analysis) appeared linked to several of the most significant clusters. Highly shared sequence variants in one cluster were likely a sequencing artifact.

13 Jbeta primers and 60 Vbeta primers were used for the PCR. Clones were sequenced by immunoSEQ multiplex PCR, and TCRdb holds only the in-frame ones, with some missing. The sample yields about 93,000 clones, 60% to 85% seen once. Comments on this clone: As yet, its antigen is unknown.

Germline CDR1 MNHNS, CDR2 SASEGT. The length of the CDR3 is 14 residues. V dropped 5 bases and J dropped 5; count of bases not matched to a gene: 4. The rearrangement uses TRBV6-1 and TRBJ2-1, with TRBD1 identical over 9 bases. The source is a boy between 5 and 17 years old in good health and CMV-seronegative. Sequenced sample: PBMCs. In DNA, the CDR3 is TGTGCCAGCAGTTGGACAGGGGTGGACAATGAGCAGTTCTTC. It translates to CASSWTGVDNEQFF.